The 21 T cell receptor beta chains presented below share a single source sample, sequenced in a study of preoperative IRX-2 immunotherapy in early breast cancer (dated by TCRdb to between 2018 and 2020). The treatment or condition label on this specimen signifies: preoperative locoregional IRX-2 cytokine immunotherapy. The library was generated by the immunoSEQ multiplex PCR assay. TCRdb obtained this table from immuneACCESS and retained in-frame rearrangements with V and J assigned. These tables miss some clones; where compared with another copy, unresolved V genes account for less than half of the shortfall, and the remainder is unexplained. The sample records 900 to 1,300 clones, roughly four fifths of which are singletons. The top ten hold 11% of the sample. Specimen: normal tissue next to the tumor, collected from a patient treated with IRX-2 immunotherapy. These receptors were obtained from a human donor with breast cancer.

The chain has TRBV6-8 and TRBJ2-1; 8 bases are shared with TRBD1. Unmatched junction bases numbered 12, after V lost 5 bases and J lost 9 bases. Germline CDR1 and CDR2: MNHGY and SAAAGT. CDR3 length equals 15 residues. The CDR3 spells CASSAAPRGQSEQFF. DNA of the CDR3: TGTGCCAGCAGTGCTGCTCCCAGGGGGCAGAGTGAGCAGTTCTTC.

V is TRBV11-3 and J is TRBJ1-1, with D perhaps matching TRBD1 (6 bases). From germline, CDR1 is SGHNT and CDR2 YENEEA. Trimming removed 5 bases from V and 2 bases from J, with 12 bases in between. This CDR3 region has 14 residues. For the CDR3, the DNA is TGTGCCAGCAGCCCCGGACAGATTAACACTGAAGCTTTCTTT. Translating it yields CASSPGQINTEAFF. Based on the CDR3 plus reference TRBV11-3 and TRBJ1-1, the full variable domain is EAGVVQSPRYKIIEKKQPVAFWCNPISGHNTLYWYLQNLGQGPELLIRYENEEAVDDSQLPKDRFSAERLKGVDSTLKIQPAELGDSAVYLCASSPGQINTEAFFGQGTRLTVV.

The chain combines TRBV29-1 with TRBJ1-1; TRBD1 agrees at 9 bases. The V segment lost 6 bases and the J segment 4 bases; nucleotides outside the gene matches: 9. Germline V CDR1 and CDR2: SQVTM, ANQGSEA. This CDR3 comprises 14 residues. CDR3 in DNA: TGCAGCGTGCTACAGGGGGCTTATGGCACTGAAGCTTTCTTT. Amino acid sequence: CSVLQGAYGTEAFF. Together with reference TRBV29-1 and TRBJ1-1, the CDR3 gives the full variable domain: SAVISQKPSRDICQRGTSLTIQCQVDSQVTMMFWYRQQPGQSLTLIATANQGSEATYESGFVIDKFPISRPNLTFSTLTVSNMSPEDSSIYLCSVLQGAYGTEAFFGQGTRLTVV.

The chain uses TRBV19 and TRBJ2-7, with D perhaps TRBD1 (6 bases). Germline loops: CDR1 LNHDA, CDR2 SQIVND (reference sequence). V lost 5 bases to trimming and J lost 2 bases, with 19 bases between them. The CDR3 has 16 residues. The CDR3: CASSGDPGTSTYEQYF. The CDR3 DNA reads TGTGCCAGTAGTGGGGATCCCGGGACATCAACCTACGAGCAGTACTTC.

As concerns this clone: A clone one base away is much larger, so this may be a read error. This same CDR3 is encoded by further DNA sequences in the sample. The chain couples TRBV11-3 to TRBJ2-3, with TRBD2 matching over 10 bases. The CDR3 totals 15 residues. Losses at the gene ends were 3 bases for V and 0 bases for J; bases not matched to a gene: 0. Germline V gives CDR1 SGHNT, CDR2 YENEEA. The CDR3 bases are TGTGCCAGCAGCTTTAGCGGGGGGAGCACAGATACGCAGTATTTT. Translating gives CASSFSGGSTDTQYF.

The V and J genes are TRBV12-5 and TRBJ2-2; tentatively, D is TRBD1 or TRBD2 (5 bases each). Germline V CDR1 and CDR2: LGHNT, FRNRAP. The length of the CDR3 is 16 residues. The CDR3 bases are TGTGCCAGCACCCCCCACGGGACCGCGAACACCGGGGAGCTGTTTTTT. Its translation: CASTPHGTANTGELFF.

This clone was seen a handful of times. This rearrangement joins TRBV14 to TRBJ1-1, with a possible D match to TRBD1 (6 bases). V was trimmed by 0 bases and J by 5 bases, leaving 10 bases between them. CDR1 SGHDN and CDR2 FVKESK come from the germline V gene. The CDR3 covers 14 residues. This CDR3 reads CASSQDFRGTEAFF. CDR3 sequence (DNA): TGTGCCAGCAGCCAAGATTTCAGGGGTACTGAAGCTTTCTTT.

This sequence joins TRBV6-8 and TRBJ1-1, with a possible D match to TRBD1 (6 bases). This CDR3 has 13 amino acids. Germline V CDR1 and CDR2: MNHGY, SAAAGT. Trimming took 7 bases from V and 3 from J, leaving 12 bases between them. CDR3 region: CASNPRGDTEAFF. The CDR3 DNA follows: TGTGCCAGCAATCCCAGGGGTGACACTGAAGCTTTCTTT.

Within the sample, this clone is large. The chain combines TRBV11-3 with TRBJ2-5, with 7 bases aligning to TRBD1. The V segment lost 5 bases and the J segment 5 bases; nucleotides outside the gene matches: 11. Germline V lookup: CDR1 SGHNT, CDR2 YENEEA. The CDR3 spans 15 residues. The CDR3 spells CASSRNRGGGETQYF. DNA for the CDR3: TGTGCCAGCAGCCGGAACAGGGGCGGTGGGGAGACCCAGTACTTC.

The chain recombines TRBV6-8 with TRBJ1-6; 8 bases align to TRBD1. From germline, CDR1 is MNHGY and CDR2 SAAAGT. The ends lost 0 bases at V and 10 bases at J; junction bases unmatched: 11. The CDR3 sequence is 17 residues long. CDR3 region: CASSYSAGQALESPLHF. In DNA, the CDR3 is TGTGCCAGCAGTTACTCGGCGGGACAGGCCTTAGAGTCACCCCTCCACTTT.

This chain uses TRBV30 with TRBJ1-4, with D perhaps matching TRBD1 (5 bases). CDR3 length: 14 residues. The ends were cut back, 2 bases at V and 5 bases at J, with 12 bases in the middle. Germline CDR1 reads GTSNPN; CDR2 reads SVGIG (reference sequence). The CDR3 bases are TGTGCCTGGAGTAGGGGAGTAGAGAATGAAAAACTGTTTTTT. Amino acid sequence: CAWSRGVENEKLFF.

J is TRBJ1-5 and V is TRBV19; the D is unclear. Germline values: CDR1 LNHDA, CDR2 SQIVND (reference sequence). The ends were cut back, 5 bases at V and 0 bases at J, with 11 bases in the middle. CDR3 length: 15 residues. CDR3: CASSLYAYSNQPQHF. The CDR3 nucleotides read TGTGCCAGTAGTTTATACGCCTATAGCAATCAGCCCCAGCATTTT.

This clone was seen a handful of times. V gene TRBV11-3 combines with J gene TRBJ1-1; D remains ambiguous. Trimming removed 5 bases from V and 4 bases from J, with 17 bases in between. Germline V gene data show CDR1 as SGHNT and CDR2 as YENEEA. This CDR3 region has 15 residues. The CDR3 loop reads CASSVTLSRGTEAFF. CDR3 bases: TGTGCCAGCAGCGTGACTCTTAGTCGGGGCACTGAAGCTTTCTTT.

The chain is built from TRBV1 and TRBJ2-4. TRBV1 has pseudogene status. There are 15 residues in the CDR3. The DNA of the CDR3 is TGCACCAGCAGCCAAGATTGGGTTCGGCTAAACATTCAGTACTTC. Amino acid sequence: CTSSQDWVRLNIQYF.

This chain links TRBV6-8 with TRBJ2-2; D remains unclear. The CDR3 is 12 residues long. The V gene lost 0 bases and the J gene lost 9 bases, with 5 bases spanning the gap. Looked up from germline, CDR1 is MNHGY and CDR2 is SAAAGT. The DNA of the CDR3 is TGTGCCAGCAGTTACTCAGTCAGGGAGCTGTTTTTT. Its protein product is CASSYSVRELFF.

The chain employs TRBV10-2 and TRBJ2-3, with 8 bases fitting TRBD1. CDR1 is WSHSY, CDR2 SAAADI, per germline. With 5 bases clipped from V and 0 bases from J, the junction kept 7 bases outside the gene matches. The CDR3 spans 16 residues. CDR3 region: CASSRADRESTDTQYF. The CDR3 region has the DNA TGCGCCAGCAGTCGCGCGGACAGGGAGAGCACAGATACGCAGTATTTT.

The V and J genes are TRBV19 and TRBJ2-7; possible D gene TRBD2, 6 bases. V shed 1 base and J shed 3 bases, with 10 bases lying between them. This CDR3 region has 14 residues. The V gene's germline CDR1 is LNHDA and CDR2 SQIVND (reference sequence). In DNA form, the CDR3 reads TGTGCCAGTAGTATAGCTTACGGGAGCTACGAGCAGTACTTC. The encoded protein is CASSIAYGSYEQYF.

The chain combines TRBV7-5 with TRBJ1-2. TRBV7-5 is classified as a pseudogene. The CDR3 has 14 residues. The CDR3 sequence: CASSPTAGARGYTF. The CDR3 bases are TGTGCCAGCAGCCCCACGGCGGGGGCGCGAGGCTACACCTTC.

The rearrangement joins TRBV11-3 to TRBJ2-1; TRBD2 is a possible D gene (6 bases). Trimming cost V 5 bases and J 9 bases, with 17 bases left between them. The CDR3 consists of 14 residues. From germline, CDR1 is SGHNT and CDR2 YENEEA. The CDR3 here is CASSGGSEIGEQFF. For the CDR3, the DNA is TGTGCCAGCAGCGGGGGGTCGGAGATCGGTGAGCAGTTCTTC. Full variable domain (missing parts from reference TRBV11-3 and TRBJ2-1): EAGVVQSPRYKIIEKKQPVAFWCNPISGHNTLYWYLQNLGQGPELLIRYENEEAVDDSQLPKDRFSAERLKGVDSTLKIQPAELGDSAVYLCASSGGSEIGEQFFGPGTRLTVL.

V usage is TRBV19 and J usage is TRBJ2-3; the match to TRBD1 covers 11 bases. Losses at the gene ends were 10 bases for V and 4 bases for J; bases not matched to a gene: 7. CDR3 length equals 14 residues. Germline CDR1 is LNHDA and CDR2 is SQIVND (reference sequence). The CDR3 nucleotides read TGTGCCACCGGGGAGGGACAGGGGGCAGATACGCAGTATTTT. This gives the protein CATGEGQGADTQYF.

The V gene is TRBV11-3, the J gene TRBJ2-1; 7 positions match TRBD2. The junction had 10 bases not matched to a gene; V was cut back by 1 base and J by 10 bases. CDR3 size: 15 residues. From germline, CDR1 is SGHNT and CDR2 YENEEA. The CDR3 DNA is TGTGCCAGCAGCTTAGGCGGGGGTCCAGCAGGGGAGCAGTTCTTC. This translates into CASSLGGGPAGEQFF.